Presented here are 5 T cell receptor beta chains from one specimen sequenced in a study of early T cells in non-severe SARS-CoV-2 infection. TCRdb re-derived calls from the 5' RACE reads in MiXCR, one entry per CDR3 protein. Of around 84,000 distinct CDR3 sequences detected, approximately 15% appear once; the ten largest clones hold over 6.5%. The sample taken for sequencing was whole blood. All receptors derive from an adult who was a healthcare worker with PCR-confirmed SARS-CoV-2 infection or an uninfected control (not recorded which).

A single count supports this clonotype. The V and J genes are TRBV10-3 and TRBJ2-1, with TRBD2 matching 8 bases. With 11 bases clipped from V and 6 bases from J, the junction kept 21 bases outside the gene matches. CDR1 ENHRY and CDR2 SYGVKD come from the germline V gene. The CDR3 length is 17 residues. CDR3 region: CAVMSSAGAGVGNEQFF. Here the CDR3 DNA reads TGTGCCGTCATGTCCTCGGCCGGAGCGGGAGTCGGCAATGAGCAGTTCTTC.

Many counts were recorded for this clonotype. This chain uses TRBV19 with TRBJ2-1; D is perhaps TRBD1 (6 bases). With 2 bases removed from V and 8 bases from J, the gap between germline ends came to 10 bases. Germline CDR1 is LNHDA and CDR2 is SQIVND (reference sequence). The CDR3 covers 13 residues. CDR3 in DNA: TGTGCCAGTAGTATATCCAGGGGCGATGAGCAGTTCTTC. Its translation: CASSISRGDEQFF.

This chain joins TRBV30 and TRBJ1-5, with TRBD1 matching 7 bases. The CDR3 is made up of 13 amino acids. The germline CDR1 and CDR2 sequences are GTSNPN and SVGIG (reference sequence). After removal of 7 bases from V and 3 bases from J, the junction contained 6 bases not matched to a gene. The CDR3 DNA sequence: TGTGCCTTCCAACAGGGGCCCAATCAGCCCCAGCATTTT. As protein: CAFQQGPNQPQHF.

This clonotype was detected a few times. V usage is TRBV20-1 and J usage is TRBJ2-5; D is uncertain. The CDR3 has 10 amino acids. V lost 0 bases and J 5 bases, leaving 1 base between the germline ends. The V gene's germline CDR1 is DFQATT and CDR2 SNEGSKA (reference sequence). DNA of the CDR3: TGCAGTGCTAGAGACGAGACCCAGTACTTC. It yields the protein CSARDETQYF.

There are many counts of this clonotype. J is TRBJ2-1 and V is TRBV12-3 or TRBV12-4; 12 nucleotides match TRBD2. J was trimmed by 3 bases and V by 1 base; bases with no gene match: 4. The CDR3 is 17 residues long. The CDR3 coding sequence is TGTGCCAGCAGTTTAGTTTTGGGACTAGCGGGCTACAATGAGCAGTTCTTC. Amino acids: CASSLVLGLAGYNEQFF.